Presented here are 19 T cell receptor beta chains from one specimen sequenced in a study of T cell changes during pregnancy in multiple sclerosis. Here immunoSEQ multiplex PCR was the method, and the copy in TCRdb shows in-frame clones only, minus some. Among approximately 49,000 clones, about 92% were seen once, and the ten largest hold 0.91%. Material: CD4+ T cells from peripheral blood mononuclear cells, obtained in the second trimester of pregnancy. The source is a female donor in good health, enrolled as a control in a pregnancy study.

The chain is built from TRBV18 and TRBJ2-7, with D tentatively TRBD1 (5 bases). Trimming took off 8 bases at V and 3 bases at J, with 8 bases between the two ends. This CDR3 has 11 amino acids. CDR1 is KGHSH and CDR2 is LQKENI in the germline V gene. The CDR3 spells CASRGYYEQYF. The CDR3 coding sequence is TGTGCCAGCAGGGGATACTACGAGCAGTACTTC.

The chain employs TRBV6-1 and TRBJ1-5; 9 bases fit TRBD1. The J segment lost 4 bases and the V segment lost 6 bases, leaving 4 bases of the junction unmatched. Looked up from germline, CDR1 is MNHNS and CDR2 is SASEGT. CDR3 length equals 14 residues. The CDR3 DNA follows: TGTGCCAGCAGGAACGGACAGGGGAATCAGCCCCAGCATTTT. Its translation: CASRNGQGNQPQHF.

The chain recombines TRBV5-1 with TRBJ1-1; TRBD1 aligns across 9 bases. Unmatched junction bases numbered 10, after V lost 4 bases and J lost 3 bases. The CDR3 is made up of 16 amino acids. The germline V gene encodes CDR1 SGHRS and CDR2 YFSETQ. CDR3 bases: TGCGCCAGCAGCCCCCGGACAGGGGACTCGGACACTGAAGCTTTCTTT. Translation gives CASSPRTGDSDTEAFF.

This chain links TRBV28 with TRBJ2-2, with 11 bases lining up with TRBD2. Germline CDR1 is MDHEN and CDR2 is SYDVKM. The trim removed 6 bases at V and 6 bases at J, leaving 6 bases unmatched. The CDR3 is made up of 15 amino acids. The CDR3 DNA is TGTGCCAGCAGCATTAGCGGGGGGGCCGCCGGGGAGCTGTTTTTT. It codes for CASSISGGAAGELFF. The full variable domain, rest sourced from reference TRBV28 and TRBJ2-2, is DVKVTQSSRYLVKRTGEKVFLECVQDMDHENMFWYRQDPGLGLRLIYFSYDVKMKEKGDIPEGYSVSREKKERFSLILESASTNQTSMYLCASSISGGAAGELFFGEGSRLTVL.

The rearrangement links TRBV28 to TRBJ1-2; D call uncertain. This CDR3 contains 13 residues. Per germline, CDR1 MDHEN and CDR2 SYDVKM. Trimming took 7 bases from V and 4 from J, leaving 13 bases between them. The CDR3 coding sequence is TGTGCCAGCACCCTCACAAGTTTCTATGGCTACACCTTC. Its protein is CASTLTSFYGYTF.

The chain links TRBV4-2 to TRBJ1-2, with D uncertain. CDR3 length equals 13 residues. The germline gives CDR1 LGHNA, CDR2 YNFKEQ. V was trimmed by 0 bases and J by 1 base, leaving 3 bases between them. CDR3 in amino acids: CASSQDSNYGYTF. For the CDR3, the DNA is TGTGCCAGCAGCCAAGACAGTAACTATGGCTACACCTTC.

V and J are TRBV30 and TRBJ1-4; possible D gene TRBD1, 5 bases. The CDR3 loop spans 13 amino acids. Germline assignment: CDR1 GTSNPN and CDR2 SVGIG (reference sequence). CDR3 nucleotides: TGTGGTATCGGGCCAAGGGGTTCTGGAAAACTGTTTTTT. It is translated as CGIGPRGSGKLFF.

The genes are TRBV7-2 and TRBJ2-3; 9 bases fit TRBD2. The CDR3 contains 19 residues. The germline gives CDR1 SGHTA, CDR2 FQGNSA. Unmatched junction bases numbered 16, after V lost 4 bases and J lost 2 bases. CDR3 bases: TGTGCCAGCAGCTCCCCGACATTGACTAGCGGCAAACACACAGATACGCAGTATTTT. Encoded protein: CASSSPTLTSGKHTDTQYF.

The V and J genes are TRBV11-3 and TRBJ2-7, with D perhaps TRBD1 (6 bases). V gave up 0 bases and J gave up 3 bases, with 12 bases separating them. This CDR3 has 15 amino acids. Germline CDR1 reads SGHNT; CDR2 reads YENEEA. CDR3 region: CASSLEGASFYEQYF. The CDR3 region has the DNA TGTGCCAGCAGCTTAGAGGGGGCTTCCTTCTACGAGCAGTACTTC.

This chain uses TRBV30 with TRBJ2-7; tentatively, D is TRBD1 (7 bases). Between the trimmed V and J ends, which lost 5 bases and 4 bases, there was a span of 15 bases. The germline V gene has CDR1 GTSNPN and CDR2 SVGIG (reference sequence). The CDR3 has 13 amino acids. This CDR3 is CAWRDRAGYEQYF. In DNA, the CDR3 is TGTGCCTGGCGAGACAGGGCGGGGTACGAGCAGTACTTC.

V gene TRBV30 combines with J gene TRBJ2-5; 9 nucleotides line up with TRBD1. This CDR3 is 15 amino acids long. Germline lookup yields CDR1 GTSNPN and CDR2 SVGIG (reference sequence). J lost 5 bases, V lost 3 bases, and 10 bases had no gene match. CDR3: CAWSLGTGQAETQYF. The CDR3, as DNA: TGTGCCTGGAGCCTAGGGACAGGGCAGGCGGAGACCCAGTACTTC.

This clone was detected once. CDR3 nucleotides: TGTGCCAGCAGCTTATTAGCGGGAAGGACAGATACGCAGTATTTT. Its protein product is CASSLLAGRTDTQYF. The chain couples TRBV7-3 to TRBJ2-3, with 8 bases fitting TRBD2. CDR3 length: 15 amino acids. Germline V gives CDR1 SGHTA, CDR2 FQGTGA. With 2 bases clipped from V and 3 bases from J, the junction kept 4 bases outside the gene matches.

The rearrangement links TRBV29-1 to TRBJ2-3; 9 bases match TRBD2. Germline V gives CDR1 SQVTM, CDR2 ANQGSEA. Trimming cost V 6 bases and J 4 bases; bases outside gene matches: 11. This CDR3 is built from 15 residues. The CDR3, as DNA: TGCAGCGTAGAACTTGGCGGGAGGGGCTCAGATACGCAGTATTTT. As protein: CSVELGGRGSDTQYF.

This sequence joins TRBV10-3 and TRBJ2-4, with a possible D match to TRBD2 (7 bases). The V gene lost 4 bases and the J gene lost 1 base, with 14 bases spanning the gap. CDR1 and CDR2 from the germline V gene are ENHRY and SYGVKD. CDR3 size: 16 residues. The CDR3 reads CAISVGGVGAKNIQYF. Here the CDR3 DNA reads TGTGCCATCAGTGTAGGGGGGGTCGGGGCCAAAAACATTCAGTACTTC.

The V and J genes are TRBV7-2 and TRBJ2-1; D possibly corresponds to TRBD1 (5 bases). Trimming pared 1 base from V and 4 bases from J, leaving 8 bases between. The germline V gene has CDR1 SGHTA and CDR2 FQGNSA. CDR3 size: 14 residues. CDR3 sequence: CASSLGGQYNEQFF. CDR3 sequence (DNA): TGTGCCAGCAGCTTAGGGGGCCAATACAATGAGCAGTTCTTC.

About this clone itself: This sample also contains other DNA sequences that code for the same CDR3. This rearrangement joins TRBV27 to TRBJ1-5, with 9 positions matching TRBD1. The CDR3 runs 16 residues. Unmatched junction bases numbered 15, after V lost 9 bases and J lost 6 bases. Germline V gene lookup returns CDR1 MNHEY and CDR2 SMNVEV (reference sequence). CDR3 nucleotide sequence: TGTGCCAGTAAATTTCTCGGGACAGGGAAGAGTCAGCCCCAGCATTTT. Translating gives CASKFLGTGKSQPQHF.

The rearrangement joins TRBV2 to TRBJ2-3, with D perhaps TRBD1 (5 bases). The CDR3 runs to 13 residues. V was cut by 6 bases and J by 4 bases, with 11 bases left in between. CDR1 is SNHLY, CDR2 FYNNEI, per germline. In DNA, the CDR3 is TGTGCCAGCAGGGTGCAGGGTCCAGATACGCAGTATTTT. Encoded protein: CASRVQGPDTQYF.

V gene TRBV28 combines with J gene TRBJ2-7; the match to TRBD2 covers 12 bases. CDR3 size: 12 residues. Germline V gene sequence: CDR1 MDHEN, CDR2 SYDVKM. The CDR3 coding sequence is TGTGTTATACTAGCGGGAGGAGGTGAGCAGTACTTC. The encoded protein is CVILAGGGEQYF.

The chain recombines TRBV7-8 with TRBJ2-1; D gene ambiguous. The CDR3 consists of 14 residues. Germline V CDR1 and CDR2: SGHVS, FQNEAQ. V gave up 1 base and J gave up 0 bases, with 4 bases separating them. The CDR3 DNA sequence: TGTGCCAGCAGCTTAGGCGGCTCCTACAATGAGCAGTTCTTC. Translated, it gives CASSLGGSYNEQFF. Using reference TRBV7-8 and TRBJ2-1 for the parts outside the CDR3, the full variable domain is GAGVSQSPRYKVAKRGQDVALRCDPISGHVSLFWYQQALGQGPEFLTYFQNEAQLDKSGLPSDRFFAERPEGSVSTLKIQRTQQEDSAVYLCASSLGGSYNEQFFGPGTRLTVL.